This record concerns one T cell receptor beta chain sequence. This table comes from immunoSEQ multiplex PCR, and its TCRdb copy is limited to in-frame clones, with some not included. The sample shows some 120,000 clones, approximately 87% of them seen only once. This sample is part of a study of blood T cell repertoires in COVID-19. The V and J ends lost 2 bases and 6 bases respectively, with 8 bases between them. The germline V gene encodes CDR1 MNHEY and CDR2 SVGEGT. The CDR3 is 12 residues long. V usage is TRBV6-2 or TRBV6-3 and J usage is TRBJ2-7, with D hard to call. This sequence originates from a woman in her 50s with acute or convalescent COVID-19. Input material: peripheral blood. The CDR3 spells CASSYLYTEQYF. Written as DNA, the CDR3 is TGTGCCAGCAGTTACCTTTACACCGAGCAGTACTTC.